The rows below give T cell receptor beta chains drawn from one sample of a study of blood T cell dynamics during melanoma immunotherapy. Data came from immunoSEQ multiplex PCR; TCRdb stores just in-frame clones and leaves some out. The sample shows about 10,000 clones, roughly 90% of them seen only once. This material consisted of blood, taken from a patient treated with checkpoint blockade. The receptors come from a human donor with melanoma. Both conserved end residues are part of each CDR3. A D gene is named only where the DNA matches it firmly. A row's size may be missing; if present it is once, few, many or a size class.

J gene,V gene,D gene,clone size,CDR3 protein,CDR3 DNA
TRBJ2-1,TRBV7-2,TRBD2,-,CASSLRAGGLNEQFF,TGTGCCAGCAGCTTAAGAGCGGGGGGGCTGAATGAGCAGTTCTTC
TRBJ2-2,TRBV29-1,TRBD1,once,CSVGRQGARTGELFF,TGCAGCGTTGGCCGACAGGGGGCGCGCACCGGGGAGCTGTTTTTT
TRBJ2-5,TRBV30,-,-,CAWSVKGEETQYF,TGTGCCTGGAGTGTAAAGGGGGAAGAGACCCAGTACTTC
TRBJ2-3,TRBV6-1,-,-,CASSVVGGEDTQYF,TGTGCCAGCAGTGTGGTCGGGGGCGAGGATACGCAGTATTTT
TRBJ1-1,TRBV7-8,-,-,CASSPQGSNTEAFF,TGTGCCAGCAGCCCACAGGGTTCCAACACTGAAGCTTTCTTT
TRBJ2-3,TRBV5-5,TRBD2,-,CASSLVAGGSTDTQYF,TGTGCCAGCAGCTTGGTGGCGGGAGGTAGCACAGATACGCAGTATTTT
TRBJ1-2,TRBV6-5,TRBD1,-,CASSYPGQGPWGYTF,TGTGCCAGCAGTTATCCCGGACAGGGCCCCTGGGGCTACACCTTC
TRBJ2-5,TRBV18,-,-,CASSPSGRAETQYF,TGTGCCAGCTCACCATCGGGACGGGCGGAGACCCAGTACTTC
TRBJ2-5,TRBV5-1,-,-,CASSLTETQYF,TGCGCCAGCAGCTTGACAGAGACCCAGTACTTC
TRBJ1-3,TRBV4-1,-,-,CASSQVQGRNTIYF,TGCGCCAGCAGCCAAGTACAGGGTCGGAACACCATATATTTT
TRBJ1-6,TRBV2,TRBD1,-,CASSETGGSNSPLHF,TGTGCCAGCAGTGAGACAGGGGGTAGTAATTCACCCCTCCACTTT
TRBJ1-5,TRBV19,-,-,CASSPYSNQPQHF,TGTGCCAGTAGCCCCTATAGCAATCAGCCCCAGCATTTT
TRBJ1-2,TRBV11-2,-,-,CASSLGDSGYTF,TGTGCCAGCAGCCTAGGTGACAGTGGCTACACCTTC
TRBJ1-2,TRBV5-4,TRBD1,-,CASSLEGTGTLRNYGYTF,TGTGCCAGCAGCTTGGAAGGGACAGGGACTTTACGGAACTATGGCTACACCTTC
TRBJ2-1,TRBV5-1,-,-,CASSLGNNEQFF,TGCGCCAGCAGCTTGGGGAACAATGAGCAGTTCTTC
TRBJ2-1,TRBV7-3,TRBD2,-,CASSSGAGGFYNEQFF,TGTGCCAGCAGCTCCGGAGCGGGAGGATTTTACAATGAGCAGTTCTTC
TRBJ2-1,TRBV19,-,-,CASSMIPSSYNEQFF,TGTGCCAGTAGTATGATCCCTAGCTCCTACAATGAGCAGTTCTTC
TRBJ2-7,TRBV28,-,-,CASSSPTGTYEQYF,TGTGCCAGCAGTTCCCCCACAGGGACCTACGAGCAGTACTTC
TRBJ1-1,TRBV7-9,-,-,CASSLRVGDTEAFF,TGTGCCAGCAGCTTAAGGGTTGGAGACACTGAAGCTTTCTTT
TRBJ1-1,TRBV2,TRBD1,-,CASRLTGGTEAFF,TGTGCCAGCAGACTGACAGGGGGCACTGAAGCTTTCTTT
TRBJ1-2,TRBV4-1,-,-,CASSQSSLAGSPNYGYTF,TGCGCCAGCAGCCAATCCTCCCTTGCTGGTTCCCCGAACTATGGCTACACCTTC
TRBJ1-2,TRBV7-2,-,-,CASSPQGGNYGYTF,TGTGCCAGCAGCCCCCAAGGGGGGAACTATGGCTACACCTTC
TRBJ1-5,TRBV28,-,-,CASSFPRDNNQPQHF,TGTGCCAGCAGTTTCCCCCGGGACAACAATCAGCCCCAGCATTTT
TRBJ2-6,TRBV18,-,-,CASSPPSRGAGANVLTF,TGTGCCAGCTCACCACCGAGTCGTGGGGCTGGGGCCAACGTCCTGACTTTC
TRBJ2-1,TRBV7-9,TRBD2,-,CASSPSANGRLNEQFF,TGTGCCAGCAGCCCCTCTGCAAACGGGAGGTTAAATGAGCAGTTCTTC
TRBJ1-2,TRBV9,-,-,CASSPPGGNYGYTF,TGTGCCAGCAGCCCCCCCGGAGGTAACTATGGCTACACCTTC
TRBJ1-1,TRBV10-3,-,-,CASGDTEAFF,TGTGCCTCCGGGGACACTGAAGCTTTCTTT
TRBJ1-2,TRBV2,-,once,CASSEGIVQTDNYGYTF,TGTGCCAGCAGTGAAGGTATTGTACAGACGGATAACTATGGCTACACCTTC
TRBJ1-2,TRBV19,TRBD1,-,CASSIGQGARWSGYTF,TGTGCCAGTAGTATTGGACAGGGGGCGCGGTGGAGTGGCTACACCTTC
TRBJ1-4,TRBV5-5,TRBD1,once,CASSSRQGAVQSYEKLFF,TGTGCCAGCAGCTCGAGACAGGGGGCGGTCCAATCGTACGAAAAACTGTTTTTT
TRBJ2-2,TRBV5-4,TRBD2,-,CASSLLTSQSYTGELFF,TGTGCCAGCAGCTTGCTGACTAGCCAGTCCTACACCGGGGAGCTGTTTTTT
TRBJ1-2,TRBV27,-,once,CASSLRAGKTGYTF,TGTGCCAGCAGTTTGCGGGCGGGTAAAACGGGCTACACCTTC
TRBJ1-1,TRBV11-2,-,-,CASSSLGLYTEAFF,TGTGCCAGCAGCTCCCTTGGATTGTACACTGAAGCTTTCTTT
TRBJ1-1,TRBV6-5,-,-,CASSYSRTTEAFF,TGTGCCAGCAGTTACTCGAGGACAACTGAAGCTTTCTTT
TRBJ2-2,TRBV5-1,-,-,CASSPRELNTGELFF,TGCGCCAGCAGTCCCCGGGAATTGAACACCGGGGAGCTGTTTTTT
TRBJ1-6,TRBV11-2,-,-,CASSSSYNSPLHF,TGTGCCAGCAGCAGCTCCTATAATTCACCCCTCCACTTT
TRBJ1-4,TRBV29-1,-,-,CSATHGATNEKLFF,TGCAGCGCCACGCACGGGGCAACTAATGAAAAACTGTTTTTT
TRBJ1-1,TRBV27,-,-,CASSPLGGARNTEAFF,TGTGCCAGCAGTCCTTTGGGTGGGGCTAGGAACACTGAAGCTTTCTTT
TRBJ1-6,TRBV2,TRBD1,-,CASSNGQGDNSPLHF,TGTGCCAGCAGTAACGGACAGGGTGATAATTCACCCCTCCACTTT
TRBJ2-7,TRBV18,-,once,CASSAGHQVYEQYF,TGTGCCAGCTCAGCGGGACACCAGGTCTACGAGCAGTACTTC
TRBJ2-1,TRBV10-1,TRBD1,-,CASTPGQGHNEQFF,TGCGCCAGCACTCCGGGACAGGGGCACAATGAGCAGTTCTTC
TRBJ1-4,TRBV7-9,TRBD1,-,CASRGDRGNEKLFF,TGTGCCAGCCGCGGGGACAGGGGAAATGAAAAACTGTTTTTT
TRBJ2-3,TRBV11-2,TRBD2,-,CASSPGRAKRDF,TGTGCCAGCAGCCCCGGGAGGGCGAAAAGGGATTTT
TRBJ2-3,TRBV5-1,TRBD2,few,CASSPVGGNTDTQYF,TGCGCCAGCAGCCCAGTCGGGGGGAACACAGATACGCAGTATTTT
TRBJ2-1,TRBV28,TRBD2,-,CASSFSGTSAGYNEQFF,TGTGCCAGCAGTTTCTCCGGGACTAGCGCTGGCTACAATGAGCAGTTCTTC
TRBJ1-1,TRBV7-2,-,-,CASSLSPPSVNTEAFF,TGTGCCAGCAGCTTATCGCCCCCCTCTGTGAACACTGAAGCTTTCTTT
TRBJ1-3,TRBV28,-,-,CASSLWGTGTIYF,TGTGCCAGCAGTTTATGGGGCACAGGGACCATATATTTT
TRBJ2-7,TRBV4-2,-,-,CASSQDPRAIYEQYF,TGTGCCAGCAGCCAAGACCCCCGGGCCATCTACGAGCAGTACTTC
TRBJ2-2,TRBV2,-,few,CASSGAVNTGELFF,TGTGCCAGCAGTGGGGCAGTCAACACCGGGGAGCTGTTTTTT
TRBJ2-3,TRBV18,TRBD2,-,CASSLLAGGTDTQYF,TGTGCCAGCTCCCTCCTAGCGGGGGGCACAGATACGCAGTATTTT
TRBJ1-1,TRBV9,TRBD1,-,CASSTSRTGGSTEAFF,TGTGCCAGCAGCACGAGTAGGACAGGGGGCAGTACTGAAGCTTTCTTT
TRBJ2-5,TRBV2,-,-,CASSGQETQYF,TGTGCCAGCAGTGGACAAGAGACCCAGTACTTC
TRBJ1-2,TRBV19,-,-,CASSIWEDGYTF,TGTGCCAGTAGTATATGGGAAGATGGCTACACCTTC
TRBJ1-1,TRBV27,-,-,CASSVGPSLNTEAFF,TGTGCCAGCAGTGTGGGTCCTTCCTTGAACACTGAAGCTTTCTTT
TRBJ2-1,TRBV5-6,TRBD2,-,CASSPLAAAGGPNEQFF,TGTGCCAGCAGCCCATTAGCGGCGGCGGGGGGGCCAAATGAGCAGTTCTTC
TRBJ1-2,TRBV7-8,-,few,CASSPKRGAQSYGYTF,TGTGCCAGCAGCCCCAAGCGGGGGGCTCAATCCTATGGCTACACCTTC
TRBJ2-1,TRBV19,TRBD2,-,CASSMISGRGIEQFF,TGTGCCAGTAGTATGATTAGCGGGAGGGGGATTGAGCAGTTCTTC
TRBJ1-5,TRBV30,-,-,CAWSPITGRSPQHF,TGTGCCTGGAGTCCCATTACAGGGCGTTCGCCCCAGCATTTT
TRBJ2-7,TRBV7-6,-,-,CASSFLGENYEQYF,TGTGCCAGCAGCTTCTTGGGGGAGAACTACGAGCAGTACTTC
TRBJ1-1,TRBV6-1,TRBD1,-,CASSEFLGDRSTEAFF,TGTGCCAGCAGTGAATTTCTGGGGGACAGGAGCACTGAAGCTTTCTTT